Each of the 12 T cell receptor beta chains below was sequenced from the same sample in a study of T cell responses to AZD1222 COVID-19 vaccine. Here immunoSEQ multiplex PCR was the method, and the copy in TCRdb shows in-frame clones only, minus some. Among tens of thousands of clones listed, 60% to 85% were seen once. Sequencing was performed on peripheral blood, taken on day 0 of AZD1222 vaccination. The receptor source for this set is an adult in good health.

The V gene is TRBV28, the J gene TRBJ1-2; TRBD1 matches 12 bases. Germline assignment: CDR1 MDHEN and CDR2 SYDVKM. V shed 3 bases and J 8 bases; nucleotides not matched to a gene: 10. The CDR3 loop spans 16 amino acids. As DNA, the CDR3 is TGTGCCAGCAGTTTTCATCCGGGACAGGGGGCGGGAGGCTACACCTTC. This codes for CASSFHPGQGAGGYTF.

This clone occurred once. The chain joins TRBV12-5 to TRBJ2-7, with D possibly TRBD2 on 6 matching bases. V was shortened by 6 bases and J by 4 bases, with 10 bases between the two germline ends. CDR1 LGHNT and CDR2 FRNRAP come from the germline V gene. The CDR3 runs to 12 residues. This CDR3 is CASGIGGYEQYV. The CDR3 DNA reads TGTGCTAGTGGCATTGGAGGGTACGAGCAGTACGTC.

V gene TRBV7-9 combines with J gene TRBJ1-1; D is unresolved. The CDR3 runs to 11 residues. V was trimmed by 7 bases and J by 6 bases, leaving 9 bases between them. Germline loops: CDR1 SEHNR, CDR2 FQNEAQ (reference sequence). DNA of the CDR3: TGTGCCAGCACCCCCGCCGCTGAAGCTTTCTTT. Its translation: CASTPAAEAFF.

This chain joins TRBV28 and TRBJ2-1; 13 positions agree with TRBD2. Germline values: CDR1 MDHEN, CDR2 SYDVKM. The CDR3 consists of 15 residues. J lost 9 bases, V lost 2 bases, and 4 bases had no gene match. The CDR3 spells CASSLRTSGRAEQFF. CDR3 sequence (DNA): TGTGCCAGCAGTTTACGGACTAGCGGGAGAGCTGAGCAGTTCTTC.

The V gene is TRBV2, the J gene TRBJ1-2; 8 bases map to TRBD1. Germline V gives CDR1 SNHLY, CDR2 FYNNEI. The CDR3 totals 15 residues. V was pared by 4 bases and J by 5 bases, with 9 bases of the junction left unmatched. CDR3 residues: CASSAGRGLTYGYTF. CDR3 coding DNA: TGTGCCAGCAGTGCAGGCAGGGGGCTCACATATGGCTACACCTTC.

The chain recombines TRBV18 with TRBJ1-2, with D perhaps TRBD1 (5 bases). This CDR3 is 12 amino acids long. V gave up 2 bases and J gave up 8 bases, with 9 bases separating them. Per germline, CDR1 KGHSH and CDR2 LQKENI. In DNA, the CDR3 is TGTGCCAGCTCACCAGGGGCGGAAGGCTACACCTTC. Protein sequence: CASSPGAEGYTF.

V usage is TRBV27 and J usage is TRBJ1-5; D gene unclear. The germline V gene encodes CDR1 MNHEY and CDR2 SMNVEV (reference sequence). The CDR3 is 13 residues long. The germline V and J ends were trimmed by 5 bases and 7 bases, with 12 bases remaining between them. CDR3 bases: TGTGCCAGCAGTATCCTCCCCGAACAGCCCCAGCATTTT. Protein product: CASSILPEQPQHF.

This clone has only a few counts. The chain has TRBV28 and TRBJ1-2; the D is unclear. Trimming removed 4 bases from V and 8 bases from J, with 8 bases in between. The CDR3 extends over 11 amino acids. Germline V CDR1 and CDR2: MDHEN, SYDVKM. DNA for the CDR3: TGTGCCAGCAGTTCAGTGGACGGCTACACCTTC. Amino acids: CASSSVDGYTF.

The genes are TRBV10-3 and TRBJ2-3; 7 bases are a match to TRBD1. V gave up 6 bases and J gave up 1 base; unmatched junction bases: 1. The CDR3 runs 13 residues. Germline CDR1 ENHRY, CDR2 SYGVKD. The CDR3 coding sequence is TGTGCCATCAGAACAGGGGGCACAGATACGCAGTATTTT. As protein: CAIRTGGTDTQYF.

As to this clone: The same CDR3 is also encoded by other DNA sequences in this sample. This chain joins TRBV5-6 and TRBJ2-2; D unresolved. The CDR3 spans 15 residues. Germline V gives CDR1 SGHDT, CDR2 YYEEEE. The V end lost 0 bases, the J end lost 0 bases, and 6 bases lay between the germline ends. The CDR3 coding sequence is TGTGCCAGCAGCTTGGGACGGACGAACACCGGGGAGCTGTTTTTT. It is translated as CASSLGRTNTGELFF.

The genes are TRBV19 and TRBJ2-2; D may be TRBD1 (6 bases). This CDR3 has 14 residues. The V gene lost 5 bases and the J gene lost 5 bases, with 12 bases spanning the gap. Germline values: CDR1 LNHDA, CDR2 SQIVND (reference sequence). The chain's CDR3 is CASSYRAGTGELFF. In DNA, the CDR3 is TGTGCCAGTAGTTACAGGGCGGGTACCGGGGAGCTGTTTTTT.

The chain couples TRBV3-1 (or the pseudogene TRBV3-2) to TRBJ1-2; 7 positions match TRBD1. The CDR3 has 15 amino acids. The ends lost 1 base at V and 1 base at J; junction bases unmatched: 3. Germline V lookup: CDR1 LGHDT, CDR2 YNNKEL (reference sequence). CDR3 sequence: CASSQAAGGNYGYTF. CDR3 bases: TGTGCCAGCAGCCAAGCGGCAGGGGGTAACTATGGCTACACCTTC.